This T cell receptor (beta chain) was identified during a study of identical twins. Study-level findings and limits: In cord blood, abundant beta clonotypes had fewer insertions; memory showed no trend.

The CDR3 is made up of 13 amino acids. V shed 5 bases and J shed 2 bases, with 9 bases lying between them. Germline V gene lookup returns CDR1 PRHDT and CDR2 FYEKMQ (reference sequence). Worth noting for this clonotype: Its antigen is as yet unknown.

A single record per CDR3 protein comes from TCRdb applying MiXCR to the 5' RACE reads. The sample has roughly 260,000 distinct CDR3 sequences, 7.5% seen once. This same sample was also part of a study on yellow fever vaccine responses in identical twins.

The TCR sequence derives from a woman between 18 and 29 years old in good health. This chain links TRBV13 with TRBJ2-5; D uncertain. Sequencing used CD8+ T cells sorted from blood. The CDR3 sequence: CASSPQTQETQYF. CDR3 DNA: TGTGCCAGCAGCCCGCAGACTCAAGAGACCCAGTACTTC.